The rows below give T cell receptor beta chains drawn from one sample of a study of somatic mutations in cytotoxic T cells in rheumatoid arthritis. Profiled with immunoSEQ multiplex PCR; TCRdb holds only in-frame clones, not every one. Of about 33,000 clones listed, 70% to 85% are singletons. Sequencing used CD8+ T cells sorted from blood. These receptors were collected from a man aged 40-50 years in good health. Both conserved end residues are part of each CDR3. Each record gives: clone size, V gene, D gene, J gene, CDR3 protein, CDR3 DNA. A D gene is named only where the DNA matches it firmly. Clone size is shown for a subset of rows, as once, few, many or a class of expanded clone.

clone_size: NA; v_call: TRBV6-5; d_call: NA; j_call: TRBJ2-1; cdr3_aa: CASRGESYNEQFF; cdr3_nt: TGTGCCAGCAGAGGGGAAAGCTACAATGAGCAGTTCTTC
clone_size: NA; v_call: TRBV30; d_call: TRBD2; j_call: TRBJ2-5; cdr3_aa: CAWSSPTGGGMGEETQYF; cdr3_nt: TGTGCCTGGAGTTCCCCCACCGGGGGGGGGATGGGGGAAGAGACCCAGTACTTC
clone_size: once; v_call: TRBV7-9; d_call: TRBD2; j_call: TRBJ2-7; cdr3_aa: CASSETSGIVEQYF; cdr3_nt: TGTGCCAGCAGCGAGACTAGCGGGATTGTCGAGCAGTACTTC
clone_size: NA; v_call: TRBV29-1; d_call: TRBD1; j_call: TRBJ1-2; cdr3_aa: CSVASWDRANYGYTF; cdr3_nt: TGCAGCGTTGCGTCCTGGGACAGGGCTAACTATGGCTACACCTTC
clone_size: NA; v_call: TRBV5-1; d_call: NA; j_call: TRBJ1-1; cdr3_aa: CASSPDGGTEAFF; cdr3_nt: TGCGCCAGCAGTCCTGATGGTGGCACTGAAGCTTTCTTT
clone_size: few; v_call: TRBV27; d_call: TRBD1; j_call: TRBJ1-1; cdr3_aa: CASRAGPGQGGQRNTEAFF; cdr3_nt: TGTGCCAGCAGAGCAGGACCGGGACAGGGAGGCCAGAGGAACACTGAAGCTTTCTTT
clone_size: once; v_call: TRBV27; d_call: TRBD2; j_call: TRBJ2-1; cdr3_aa: CASRGMVAGYNEQFF; cdr3_nt: TGTGCCAGCAGGGGTATGGTAGCGGGCTACAATGAGCAGTTCTTC
clone_size: NA; v_call: TRBV10-2; d_call: NA; j_call: TRBJ1-1; cdr3_aa: CASGDVEAFF; cdr3_nt: TGCGCCAGCGGCGACGTAGAAGCTTTCTTT
clone_size: NA; v_call: TRBV29-1; d_call: TRBD2; j_call: TRBJ2-7; cdr3_aa: CSVRWGGQYF; cdr3_nt: TGCAGCGTCCGGTGGGGGGGGCAGTACTTC
clone_size: NA; v_call: TRBV14; d_call: NA; j_call: TRBJ1-4; cdr3_aa: CASSQDLRGWGEKLFF; cdr3_nt: TGTGCCAGCAGCCAAGATCTCCGGGGATGGGGTGAAAAACTGTTTTTT
clone_size: once; v_call: TRBV2; d_call: NA; j_call: TRBJ2-1; cdr3_aa: CASSWDFLLF; cdr3_nt: TGTGCCAGCAGTTGGGACTTCTTGCTCTTC
clone_size: NA; v_call: TRBV27; d_call: TRBD1; j_call: TRBJ2-1; cdr3_aa: CASRRGQGAWEQFF; cdr3_nt: TGTGCCAGCAGACGGGGACAGGGGGCATGGGAGCAGTTCTTC
clone_size: NA; v_call: TRBV5-1; d_call: TRBD2; j_call: TRBJ2-5; cdr3_aa: CASSPYLAGGSETQYF; cdr3_nt: TGCGCCAGCAGCCCCTACTTAGCGGGAGGATCAGAGACCCAGTACTTC
clone_size: NA; v_call: TRBV5-1; d_call: TRBD1; j_call: TRBJ1-1; cdr3_aa: CASSFGPAGDRGTEAFF; cdr3_nt: TGCGCCAGCAGCTTCGGACCCGCTGGGGACAGGGGCACTGAAGCTTTCTTT
clone_size: NA; v_call: TRBV7-6; d_call: NA; j_call: TRBJ2-7; cdr3_aa: CASSLFSSYEQYF; cdr3_nt: TGTGCCAGCAGCTTATTCAGCTCCTACGAGCAGTACTTC
clone_size: NA; v_call: TRBV7-2; d_call: TRBD1; j_call: TRBJ1-5; cdr3_aa: CASSPGTGDQPQHF; cdr3_nt: TGTGCCAGCAGCCCCGGCACAGGGGATCAGCCCCAGCATTTT
clone_size: NA; v_call: TRBV27; d_call: NA; j_call: TRBJ1-5; cdr3_aa: CASSSGGQPQHF; cdr3_nt: TGTGCCAGCAGTTCCGGTGGTCAGCCCCAGCATTTT
clone_size: NA; v_call: TRBV10-2; d_call: TRBD2; j_call: TRBJ2-5; cdr3_aa: CATQLAGAGETQYF; cdr3_nt: TGCGCCACACAACTAGCGGGAGCAGGGGAGACCCAGTACTTC
clone_size: NA; v_call: TRBV19; d_call: TRBD2; j_call: TRBJ2-2; cdr3_aa: CASSQTSGATGELFF; cdr3_nt: TGTGCCAGTAGTCAAACTAGCGGGGCCACCGGGGAGCTGTTTTTT
clone_size: NA; v_call: TRBV14; d_call: NA; j_call: TRBJ2-7; cdr3_aa: CASSPRDPRGPYEQYF; cdr3_nt: TGTGCCAGCAGCCCCCGGGACCCCCGAGGCCCCTACGAGCAGTACTTC
clone_size: NA; v_call: TRBV15; d_call: TRBD1; j_call: TRBJ2-7; cdr3_aa: CATSGTDSYEQYF; cdr3_nt: TGTGCCACCTCCGGGACAGACTCCTACGAGCAGTACTTC
clone_size: NA; v_call: TRBV9; d_call: TRBD2; j_call: TRBJ2-1; cdr3_aa: CASSSYSVAGAYNEQFF; cdr3_nt: TGTGCCAGCAGCTCTTACTCCGTAGCGGGAGCTTACAATGAGCAGTTCTTC
clone_size: NA; v_call: TRBV2; d_call: NA; j_call: TRBJ2-7; cdr3_aa: CASRVDYEQYF; cdr3_nt: TGTGCCAGCAGGGTCGACTACGAGCAGTACTTC
clone_size: NA; v_call: TRBV30; d_call: TRBD1; j_call: TRBJ2-5; cdr3_aa: CAWSVQGDGAQYF; cdr3_nt: TGTGCCTGGAGTGTACAGGGGGATGGAGCCCAGTACTTC
clone_size: NA; v_call: TRBV4-1; d_call: TRBD1; j_call: TRBJ2-7; cdr3_aa: CASSRFKGQGDYEQYF; cdr3_nt: TGCGCCAGCAGCCGATTTAAGGGACAGGGGGACTACGAGCAGTACTTC
clone_size: NA; v_call: TRBV2; d_call: NA; j_call: TRBJ2-7; cdr3_aa: CAIGGRMDRNSYEQYF; cdr3_nt: TGTGCCATCGGGGGGAGGATGGACAGGAATTCCTACGAGCAGTACTTC
clone_size: NA; v_call: TRBV30; d_call: NA; j_call: TRBJ2-7; cdr3_aa: CAWSPQGHEQYF; cdr3_nt: TGTGCCTGGAGTCCGCAGGGCCACGAGCAGTACTTC
clone_size: NA; v_call: TRBV5-1; d_call: NA; j_call: TRBJ2-3; cdr3_aa: CASTKEGRPQDTQYF; cdr3_nt: TGCGCCAGCACGAAAGAGGGCAGGCCGCAAGATACGCAGTATTTT
clone_size: NA; v_call: TRBV9; d_call: TRBD2; j_call: TRBJ2-1; cdr3_aa: CASSVLAGGYNEQFF; cdr3_nt: TGTGCCAGCAGCGTACTAGCGGGAGGATACAATGAGCAGTTCTTC
clone_size: NA; v_call: TRBV29-1; d_call: TRBD2; j_call: TRBJ2-7; cdr3_aa: CSVEDHGSGNNEQYF; cdr3_nt: TGCAGCGTTGAAGATCATGGTAGCGGGAATAACGAGCAGTACTTC
clone_size: NA; v_call: TRBV9; d_call: TRBD2; j_call: TRBJ2-7; cdr3_aa: CASSVGGGTYEQYF; cdr3_nt: TGTGCCAGCAGCGTTGGGGGGGGGACCTACGAGCAGTACTTC
clone_size: NA; v_call: TRBV28; d_call: NA; j_call: TRBJ1-5; cdr3_aa: CASEWYSNQPQHF; cdr3_nt: TGTGCCAGCGAGTGGTATAGCAATCAGCCCCAGCATTTT
clone_size: NA; v_call: TRBV6-5; d_call: NA; j_call: TRBJ2-7; cdr3_aa: CASSYTLAGYYEQYF; cdr3_nt: TGTGCCAGCAGTTACACACTAGCTGGCTACTACGAGCAGTACTTC
clone_size: once; v_call: TRBV10-1; d_call: TRBD1; j_call: TRBJ2-2; cdr3_aa: CASSGTGGWDTGELFF; cdr3_nt: TGCGCCAGCAGCGGGACAGGGGGCTGGGACACCGGGGAGCTGTTTTTT
clone_size: NA; v_call: TRBV7-9; d_call: NA; j_call: TRBJ1-5; cdr3_aa: CASSSTGTDYSNQPQHF; cdr3_nt: TGTGCCAGCAGCTCCACAGGGACTGACTATAGCAATCAGCCCCAGCATTTT
clone_size: NA; v_call: TRBV2; d_call: NA; j_call: TRBJ2-7; cdr3_aa: CASIHPRGVDSYEQYF; cdr3_nt: TGTGCCAGCATCCACCCCCGCGGGGTTGACTCCTACGAGCAGTACTTC
clone_size: once; v_call: TRBV6-1; d_call: NA; j_call: TRBJ2-3; cdr3_aa: CASGGSAKQYF; cdr3_nt: TGTGCCAGCGGAGGGAGCGCCAAGCAGTATTTT
clone_size: NA; v_call: TRBV4-1; d_call: TRBD1; j_call: TRBJ1-1; cdr3_aa: CASSLDRVNTEAFF; cdr3_nt: TGCGCCAGCAGCCTCGACAGGGTGAACACTGAAGCTTTCTTT
clone_size: NA; v_call: TRBV25-1; d_call: NA; j_call: TRBJ2-5; cdr3_aa: CASSEWSGEETQYF; cdr3_nt: TGTGCCAGCAGTGAATGGAGTGGAGAAGAGACCCAGTACTTC
clone_size: NA; v_call: TRBV7-3; d_call: TRBD1; j_call: TRBJ2-7; cdr3_aa: CASSLTDRGHEQYF; cdr3_nt: TGTGCCAGCAGCTTGACTGACAGGGGCCACGAGCAGTACTTC
clone_size: NA; v_call: TRBV19; d_call: NA; j_call: TRBJ2-5; cdr3_aa: CASTPDQETQYF; cdr3_nt: TGTGCCAGTACCCCGGACCAAGAGACCCAGTACTTC
clone_size: NA; v_call: TRBV7-9; d_call: NA; j_call: TRBJ1-1; cdr3_aa: CASSPGTVNTEAFF; cdr3_nt: TGTGCCAGCAGCCCTGGGACGGTGAACACTGAAGCTTTCTTT
clone_size: few; v_call: TRBV2; d_call: TRBD1; j_call: TRBJ1-1; cdr3_aa: CASSESWTGMNTEAFF; cdr3_nt: TGTGCCAGCAGTGAGAGTTGGACAGGCATGAACACTGAAGCTTTCTTT
clone_size: NA; v_call: TRBV7-8; d_call: NA; j_call: TRBJ1-1; cdr3_aa: CASSLATVMNTEAFF; cdr3_nt: TGTGCCAGCAGCTTAGCGACAGTCATGAACACTGAAGCTTTCTTT
clone_size: NA; v_call: TRBV14; d_call: NA; j_call: TRBJ2-4; cdr3_aa: CASSQEGDGAKNIQYF; cdr3_nt: TGTGCCAGCAGCCAAGAAGGCGACGGAGCCAAAAACATTCAGTACTTC
clone_size: NA; v_call: TRBV9; d_call: TRBD1; j_call: TRBJ2-3; cdr3_aa: CASSPSGTGWDTQYF; cdr3_nt: TGTGCCAGCAGCCCCTCGGGGACAGGGTGGGATACGCAGTATTTT
clone_size: NA; v_call: TRBV6-1; d_call: TRBD1; j_call: TRBJ2-1; cdr3_aa: CASSASGTGVLNEQFF; cdr3_nt: TGTGCCAGCAGTGCCTCAGGGACAGGGGTCCTCAATGAGCAGTTCTTC
clone_size: once; v_call: TRBV6-4; d_call: NA; j_call: TRBJ2-3; cdr3_aa: CASSGSGSTDTQYF; cdr3_nt: TGTGCCAGCAGTGGTTCGGGTAGCACAGATACGCAGTATTTT
clone_size: NA; v_call: TRBV9; d_call: TRBD2; j_call: TRBJ2-7; cdr3_aa: CASSPGLAGEQYF; cdr3_nt: TGTGCCAGCAGCCCGGGACTAGCAGGCGAGCAGTACTTC
clone_size: NA; v_call: TRBV6-6; d_call: NA; j_call: TRBJ1-5; cdr3_aa: CASSPGTASNQPQHF; cdr3_nt: TGTGCCAGCAGCCCCGGGACGGCCTCCAATCAGCCCCAGCATTTT